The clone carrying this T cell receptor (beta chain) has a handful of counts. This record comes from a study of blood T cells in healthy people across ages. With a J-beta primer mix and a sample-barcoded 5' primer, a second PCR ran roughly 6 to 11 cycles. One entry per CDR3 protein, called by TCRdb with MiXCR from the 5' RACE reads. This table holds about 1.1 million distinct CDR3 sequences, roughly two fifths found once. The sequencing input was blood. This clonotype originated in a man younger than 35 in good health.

The CDR3 sequence: CASSYLAGGLRNEQFF. The CDR3 region has the DNA TGTGCCAGCAGCTACCTAGCGGGGGGGCTACGGAATGAGCAGTTCTTC. The chain couples TRBV11-1 to TRBJ2-1; 12 nucleotides line up with TRBD2. Unmatched junction bases numbered 8, after V lost 4 bases and J lost 7 bases. CDR1 and CDR2 from the germline V gene are SGHAT and FQDESV (reference sequence). CDR3 size: 16 residues.